This T cell receptor beta chain was sequenced during a study of blood T cell repertoires in COVID-19. On the study more broadly: PBMCs, B-cell-depleted T cells, or T cells were the source of the cDNA or gDNA that made up the material.

Looked up from germline, CDR1 is LNHDA and CDR2 is SQIVND (reference sequence). J lost 3 bases, V lost 8 bases, and 7 bases had no gene match. The CDR3 length is 14 residues. Measured with immunoSEQ multiplex PCR; TCRdb has only the in-frame clones, and not every one. The sample lists just over 650,000 clones; approximately 90% were seen once. Sequenced input: peripheral blood. The genes are TRBV19 and TRBJ1-5; TRBD1 matches 7 bases. The TCR originated in a young woman with acute or convalescent COVID-19. The CDR3 sequence: CASATTGVNQPQHF. For the CDR3, the DNA is TGTGCCAGTGCAACAACAGGGGTCAATCAGCCCCAGCATTTT.